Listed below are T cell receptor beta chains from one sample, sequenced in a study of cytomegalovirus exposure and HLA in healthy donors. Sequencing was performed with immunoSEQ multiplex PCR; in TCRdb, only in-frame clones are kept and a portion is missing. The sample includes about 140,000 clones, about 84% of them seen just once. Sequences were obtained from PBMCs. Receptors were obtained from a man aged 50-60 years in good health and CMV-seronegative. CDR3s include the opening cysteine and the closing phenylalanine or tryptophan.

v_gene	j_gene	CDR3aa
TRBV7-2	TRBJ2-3	CASSLGGASTDTQYF
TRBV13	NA	CASSLEGQLIYEQYF
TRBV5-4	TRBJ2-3	CASSLAGRGEADTQYF
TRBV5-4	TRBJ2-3	CASSLTSGGADTQYF
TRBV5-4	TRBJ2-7	CASSRGQGLSYEQYF
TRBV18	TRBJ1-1	CASSAGQTNTEAFF
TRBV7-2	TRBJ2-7	CASSASGLGNEQYF
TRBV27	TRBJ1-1	CASSLKKLWTGGEKNTEAFF
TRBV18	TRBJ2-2	CASSPRDRGITGELFF
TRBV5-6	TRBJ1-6	CASSLGLQGRSPLHF
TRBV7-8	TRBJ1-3	CASSSGQGVRNTIYF
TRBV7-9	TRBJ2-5	CASSDPGGEETQYF
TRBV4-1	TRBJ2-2	CASSLRLGVEVAGELFF
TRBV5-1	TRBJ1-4	CASSFTGGTGEKLFF
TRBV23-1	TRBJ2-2	CASSQTDRASGELFF
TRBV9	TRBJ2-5	CASSVGDRGSQETQYF
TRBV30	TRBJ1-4	CAWSRGVQGDEKLFF
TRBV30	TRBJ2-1	CAWSVQGTGIGREQFF
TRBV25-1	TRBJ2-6	CASSEEPGAGSGANVLTF
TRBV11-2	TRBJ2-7	CASSPRGSASYEQYF
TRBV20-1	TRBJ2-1	CSASRGNEQFF
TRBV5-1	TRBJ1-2	CASSLAGQDGYTF
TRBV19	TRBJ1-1	CASSIVGSMNTEAFF
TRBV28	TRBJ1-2	CASRSPGVGGYTF
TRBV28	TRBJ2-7	CASSMGQGVDEQYF
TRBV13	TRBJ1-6	CASSPQGAANSPLHF
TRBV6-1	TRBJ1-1	CASSLSGTGGEAFF
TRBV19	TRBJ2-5	CASRQTSGGAPETQYF
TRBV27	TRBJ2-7	CASSLLPGNEQYF
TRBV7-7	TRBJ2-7	CASSLAQGARYEQYF
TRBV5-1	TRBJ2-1	CASSLVADEQFF
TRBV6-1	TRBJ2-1	CASSDGGLAGGKNEQFF
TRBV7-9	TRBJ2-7	CASSLQGYEQYF
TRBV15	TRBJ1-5	CATSRDRGTGSNQPQHF
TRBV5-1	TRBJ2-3	CASSLVTSGGDTQYF
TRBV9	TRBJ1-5	CASSGGQTNQPQHF
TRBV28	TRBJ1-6	CASRSWSSYNSPLHF
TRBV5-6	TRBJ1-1	CASSFGGQTGSVNTEAFF
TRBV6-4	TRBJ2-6	CASSDSSGSGANVLTF
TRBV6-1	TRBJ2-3	CASQGLAGETDTQYF
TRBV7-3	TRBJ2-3	CASSWTGTDTQYF
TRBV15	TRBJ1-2	CATENRETDYGYTF
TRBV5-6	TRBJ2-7	CASSLLTSDYDSNF
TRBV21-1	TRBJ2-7	CATTDSRNRYYYEQYF